This is a list of T cell receptor beta chains from one sample in a study of shared clonotypes between healthy human individuals. The data were produced by immunoSEQ multiplex PCR, yet TCRdb's version contains in-frame clones alone and is incomplete. Here the sample spans approximately 810,000 clones, about 91% being singletons. Sequencing input: naive CD8+ T cells sorted from blood. The receptor source for this set is a young man in good health. Each CDR3 is given with its conserved first and last residue. The order of the fields is CDR3 length, V gene, D gene, J gene, clone size, CDR3 protein, CDR3 DNA. A D gene is named only where the DNA matches it firmly. The size of a clone is reported for some rows only, either as once, few or many, or as a class for expanded clones.

len: 13
v_gene: TRBV15
d_gene: NA
j_gene: TRBJ2-7
abundance: once
CDR3aa: CATSREKGYEQYF
CDR3nt: TGTGCCACCAGCAGAGAGAAGGGATACGAGCAGTACTTC

len: 16
v_gene: TRBV9
d_gene: TRBD2
j_gene: TRBJ2-1
abundance: NA
CDR3aa: CASSVGTSGSGNEQFF
CDR3nt: TGTGCCAGCAGCGTTGGGACTAGCGGGAGTGGCAATGAGCAGTTCTTC

len: 13
v_gene: TRBV19
d_gene: TRBD1
j_gene: TRBJ2-1
abundance: NA
CDR3aa: CASLGTDYNEQFF
CDR3nt: TGTGCCAGTCTTGGGACAGACTACAATGAGCAGTTCTTC

len: 17
v_gene: TRBV7-9
d_gene: NA
j_gene: TRBJ2-1
abundance: NA
CDR3aa: CASSPLGRISSYNEQFF
CDR3nt: TGTGCCAGCAGCCCCCTCGGGCGAATTAGCTCCTACAATGAGCAGTTCTTC

len: 13
v_gene: TRBV13
d_gene: NA
j_gene: TRBJ2-7
abundance: NA
CDR3aa: CASSTLERGEQYF
CDR3nt: TGTGCCAGCAGCACCTTGGAACGCGGAGAGCAGTACTTC

len: 13
v_gene: TRBV27
d_gene: TRBD1
j_gene: TRBJ2-1
abundance: NA
CDR3aa: CASRIQGALAPVF
CDR3nt: TGTGCCAGCAGGATACAGGGGGCTTTAGCTCCGGTCTTC

len: 15
v_gene: TRBV7-9
d_gene: TRBD1
j_gene: TRBJ1-1
abundance: NA
CDR3aa: CASSQGQGPNTEAFF
CDR3nt: TGTGCCAGCAGCCAAGGACAGGGACCTAACACTGAAGCTTTCTTT

len: 13
v_gene: TRBV18
d_gene: NA
j_gene: TRBJ2-1
abundance: NA
CDR3aa: CASSDDTYNEQFF
CDR3nt: TGTGCCAGCTCAGACGACACATACAATGAGCAGTTCTTC

len: 14
v_gene: TRBV27
d_gene: NA
j_gene: TRBJ2-7
abundance: once
CDR3aa: CASSIQGGTYEQYF
CDR3nt: TGTGCCAGCAGTATCCAGGGGGGTACCTACGAGCAGTACTTC

len: 15
v_gene: TRBV7-9
d_gene: NA
j_gene: TRBJ2-3
abundance: NA
CDR3aa: CASSRRELSTDTQYF
CDR3nt: TGTGCCAGCAGCCGCCGGGAGCTTTCCACAGATACGCAGTATTTT

len: 13
v_gene: TRBV27
d_gene: NA
j_gene: TRBJ1-2
abundance: once
CDR3aa: CASSLSAADGYTF
CDR3nt: TGTGCCAGCAGTTTATCGGCAGCCGATGGCTACACCTTC

len: 17
v_gene: TRBV7-6
d_gene: NA
j_gene: TRBJ2-7
abundance: NA
CDR3aa: CASSFTEGPTDSYEQYF
CDR3nt: TGTGCCAGCAGCTTCACCGAGGGGCCAACGGACTCCTACGAGCAGTACTTC

len: 16
v_gene: TRBV28
d_gene: TRBD1
j_gene: TRBJ1-4
abundance: NA
CDR3aa: CASTIYRGATNEKLFF
CDR3nt: TGTGCCAGCACCATTTACAGGGGCGCAACTAATGAAAAACTGTTTTTT

len: 15
v_gene: TRBV27
d_gene: NA
j_gene: TRBJ2-7
abundance: NA
CDR3aa: CASSLSARGAYEQYF
CDR3nt: TGTGCCAGCAGTTTATCGGCCAGGGGCGCCTACGAGCAGTACTTC

len: 13
v_gene: TRBV27
d_gene: NA
j_gene: TRBJ2-1
abundance: NA
CDR3aa: CASSFPPGDEQFF
CDR3nt: TGTGCCAGCAGTTTTCCCCCCGGGGATGAGCAGTTCTTC

len: 12
v_gene: TRBV6-5
d_gene: NA
j_gene: TRBJ2-7
abundance: NA
CDR3aa: CASSPGIYEQYF
CDR3nt: TGTGCCAGCAGCCCAGGGATCTACGAGCAGTACTTC

len: 15
v_gene: TRBV19
d_gene: NA
j_gene: TRBJ1-1
abundance: NA
CDR3aa: CASSMTSLGRTEAFF
CDR3nt: TGTGCCAGTAGTATGACCAGCTTGGGGAGGACTGAAGCTTTCTTT

len: 14
v_gene: TRBV10-1
d_gene: NA
j_gene: TRBJ1-2
abundance: NA
CDR3aa: CAPVGDRGTGGLTF
CDR3nt: TGCGCCCCCGTGGGAGACAGAGGGACCGGGGGGCTCACCTTC

len: 13
v_gene: TRBV7-9
d_gene: NA
j_gene: TRBJ2-1
abundance: NA
CDR3aa: CASSLAARNEQFF
CDR3nt: TGTGCCAGCAGCTTAGCGGCAAGGAACGAGCAGTTCTTC

len: 17
v_gene: TRBV7-6
d_gene: TRBD2
j_gene: TRBJ2-5
abundance: NA
CDR3aa: CASSLGASGRIQETQYF
CDR3nt: TGTGCCAGCAGCTTAGGGGCTAGCGGGAGGATCCAAGAGACCCAGTACTTC

len: 15
v_gene: TRBV11-2
d_gene: NA
j_gene: TRBJ2-7
abundance: NA
CDR3aa: CASSLGPGDDYEQYF
CDR3nt: TGTGCCAGCAGCTTAGGGCCCGGGGACGACTACGAGCAGTACTTC

len: 15
v_gene: TRBV5-5
d_gene: NA
j_gene: TRBJ2-3
abundance: NA
CDR3aa: CASSLVAGAGDTQYF
CDR3nt: TGTGCCAGCAGCTTGGTGGCGGGGGCAGGAGATACGCAGTATTTT